Reported below is one T cell receptor (beta chain). TCRdb's copy holds only in-frame clones and misses some; the assay was immunoSEQ multiplex PCR. The sample lists some 110,000 clones; about 90% were seen once. This entry belongs to a study of T cell changes during pregnancy in multiple sclerosis. V was clipped by 3 bases and J by 2 bases; unmatched bases: 2. This CDR3 is built from 14 residues. The germline V gene has CDR1 SGHRS and CDR2 YFSETQ. The sequences come from peripheral blood, collected after pregnancy. J is TRBJ1-2 and V is TRBV5-1; 9 nucleotides agree with TRBD1. This clonotype was sampled from a female donor with multiple sclerosis, enrolled in a pregnancy study. CDR3 loop: CASSSGQGNYGYTF. The CDR3 nucleotides are TGCGCCAGCAGCTCCGGACAGGGGAACTATGGCTACACCTTC.